These T cell receptor beta chains were read from a single sample in a study of OX40 agonist ivuxolimab in advanced cancers. Sequenced by immunoSEQ multiplex PCR; TCRdb stores in-frame clones only, minus some. The table lists 99,000 or so clones, roughly 93% of them singletons. The specimen comprised CD4+ or CD8+ T cells sorted from blood, sampled in a trial of the OX40 agonist ivuxolimab. Every receptor here comes from an adult with an advanced solid tumor such as melanoma, head and neck, liver or kidney cancer. The CDR3 runs from the conserved cysteine through the conserved F or W. Each record gives: clone size, V gene, D gene, J gene, CDR3 length, CDR3 protein, CDR3 DNA. D genes are given only for firm matches. The listing skips clone size in some rows; elsewhere it reads once, few, many or a size class.

clone_size: -
v_call: TRBV7-2
d_call: -
j_call: TRBJ1-6
cdr3_length: 13
cdr3_aa: CASSLEFRDNIHF
cdr3_nt: TGTGCCAGCAGCTTAGAATTCAGAGACAATATCCACTTT

clone_size: -
v_call: TRBV5-1
d_call: TRBD2
j_call: TRBJ2-3
cdr3_length: 15
cdr3_aa: CASRGLAGASDTQYF
cdr3_nt: TGCGCCAGCAGGGGACTAGCGGGTGCCTCAGATACGCAGTATTTT

clone_size: -
v_call: TRBV9
d_call: -
j_call: TRBJ1-5
cdr3_length: 14
cdr3_aa: CASSVESGRQPQHF
cdr3_nt: TGTGCCAGCAGCGTAGAATCAGGGCGACAGCCCCAGCATTTT

clone_size: -
v_call: TRBV12-5
d_call: -
j_call: TRBJ2-5
cdr3_length: 11
cdr3_aa: CASGSLFTQYF
cdr3_nt: TGTGCTAGTGGTTCACTTTTTACCCAGTACTTC

clone_size: -
v_call: TRBV2
d_call: TRBD2
j_call: TRBJ2-2
cdr3_length: 14
cdr3_aa: CASLAGTRAGELFF
cdr3_nt: TGTGCCAGCTTGGCCGGGACTAGGGCCGGGGAGCTGTTTTTT

clone_size: -
v_call: TRBV4-3
d_call: TRBD1
j_call: TRBJ1-1
cdr3_length: 17
cdr3_aa: CASSPVIARGSWSEAFF
cdr3_nt: TGCGCCAGCAGCCCAGTAATCGCCAGGGGGTCGTGGTCTGAAGCTTTCTTT

clone_size: -
v_call: TRBV6-5
d_call: TRBD2
j_call: TRBJ2-3
cdr3_length: 15
cdr3_aa: CASSPLAGLTDTQYF
cdr3_nt: TGTGCCAGCAGTCCACTAGCGGGGCTAACAGATACGCAGTATTTT

clone_size: -
v_call: TRBV7-2
d_call: -
j_call: TRBJ2-1
cdr3_length: 15
cdr3_aa: CASSPSPSSYNEQFF
cdr3_nt: TGTGCCAGCAGCCCATCCCCCAGCTCCTACAATGAGCAGTTCTTC

clone_size: -
v_call: TRBV4-2
d_call: TRBD2
j_call: TRBJ2-1
cdr3_length: 15
cdr3_aa: CASSQDTGGQLEQFF
cdr3_nt: TGTGCCAGCAGCCAAGACACGGGGGGGCAGCTTGAGCAGTTCTTC

clone_size: -
v_call: TRBV4-1
d_call: TRBD1
j_call: TRBJ2-7
cdr3_length: 15
cdr3_aa: CASSYRTGGAFEQYF
cdr3_nt: TGCGCCAGCAGCTACCGGACAGGGGGGGCTTTCGAGCAGTACTTC

clone_size: -
v_call: TRBV2
d_call: TRBD2
j_call: TRBJ2-1
cdr3_length: 13
cdr3_aa: CASGLAGYNEQFF
cdr3_nt: TGTGCCAGCGGGCTAGCGGGATACAATGAGCAGTTCTTC

clone_size: once
v_call: TRBV18
d_call: TRBD2
j_call: TRBJ2-1
cdr3_length: 14
cdr3_aa: CASSLGLAVNEQFF
cdr3_nt: TGTGCCAGCTCACTGGGACTAGCGGTCAATGAGCAGTTCTTC

clone_size: -
v_call: TRBV6-5
d_call: -
j_call: TRBJ1-5
cdr3_length: 13
cdr3_aa: CASRGDLNQPQHF
cdr3_nt: TGTGCCAGTCGGGGCGATCTCAATCAGCCCCAGCATTTT

clone_size: -
v_call: TRBV7-9
d_call: -
j_call: TRBJ2-1
cdr3_length: 15
cdr3_aa: CASSLRGSSYNEQFF
cdr3_nt: TGTGCCAGCAGCTTACGGGGGAGCTCCTACAATGAGCAGTTCTTC

clone_size: -
v_call: TRBV28
d_call: -
j_call: TRBJ1-2
cdr3_length: 15
cdr3_aa: CASSFGRGRDDGYTF
cdr3_nt: TGTGCCAGCAGTTTCGGCAGGGGAAGGGATGATGGCTACACCTTC

clone_size: -
v_call: TRBV29-1
d_call: -
j_call: TRBJ1-4
cdr3_length: 14
cdr3_aa: CSVVQGVSHFFLSF
cdr3_nt: TGCAGCGTTGTCCAAGGGGTTTCCCATTTTTTTTTATCCTTT

clone_size: -
v_call: TRBV15
d_call: -
j_call: TRBJ2-2
cdr3_length: 14
cdr3_aa: CATSRDTVTGELFF
cdr3_nt: TGTGCCACCAGCAGAGATACGGTCACCGGGGAGCTGTTTTTT

clone_size: -
v_call: TRBV7-3
d_call: TRBD2
j_call: TRBJ2-1
cdr3_length: 17
cdr3_aa: CASSLGSGTTLYNEQFF
cdr3_nt: TGTGCCAGCAGCTTAGGGTCTGGGACTACCCTCTACAATGAGCAGTTCTTC

clone_size: -
v_call: TRBV7-4
d_call: -
j_call: TRBJ1-2
cdr3_length: 15
cdr3_aa: CASSLEIQGGYGYTF
cdr3_nt: TGTGCCAGCAGCTTAGAAATACAGGGAGGCTATGGCTACACCTTC

clone_size: -
v_call: TRBV19
d_call: TRBD1
j_call: TRBJ1-2
cdr3_length: 15
cdr3_aa: CASRPPGQGPKGYTF
cdr3_nt: TGTGCCAGTAGGCCCCCGGGACAGGGGCCGAAGGGCTACACCTTC

clone_size: -
v_call: TRBV9
d_call: TRBD1
j_call: TRBJ2-5
cdr3_length: 17
cdr3_aa: CASSVSWTGGFQETQYF
cdr3_nt: TGTGCCAGCAGCGTAAGTTGGACAGGGGGCTTCCAAGAGACCCAGTACTTC

clone_size: -
v_call: TRBV5-1
d_call: TRBD1
j_call: TRBJ2-5
cdr3_length: 14
cdr3_aa: CASNRGPQQETQYF
cdr3_nt: TGCGCCAGCAACAGGGGGCCACAGCAAGAGACCCAGTACTTC

clone_size: -
v_call: TRBV28
d_call: -
j_call: TRBJ1-4
cdr3_length: 16
cdr3_aa: CASSLSGSFVSFKLFF
cdr3_nt: TGTGCCAGCAGTTTATCGGGCAGCTTTGTGTCGTTTAAACTGTTTTTT

clone_size: -
v_call: TRBV5-1
d_call: -
j_call: TRBJ2-5
cdr3_length: 14
cdr3_aa: CASSPRGREETQYF
cdr3_nt: TGCGCCAGCAGCCCCCGCGGGCGGGAAGAGACCCAGTACTTC

clone_size: -
v_call: TRBV30
d_call: -
j_call: TRBJ2-1
cdr3_length: 14
cdr3_aa: CAWSRGGSYNEQFF
cdr3_nt: TGTGCCTGGAGTCGCGGCGGCTCCTACAATGAGCAGTTCTTC

clone_size: once
v_call: TRBV5-1
d_call: -
j_call: TRBJ2-5
cdr3_length: 14
cdr3_aa: CASSNNARQETQYF
cdr3_nt: TGCGCCAGCAGCAATAATGCTCGGCAAGAGACCCAGTACTTC

clone_size: -
v_call: TRBV6-6
d_call: TRBD1
j_call: TRBJ1-1
cdr3_length: 11
cdr3_aa: CASSLTGTAFF
cdr3_nt: TGTGCCAGCAGTTTGACAGGGACAGCTTTCTTT

clone_size: -
v_call: TRBV15
d_call: -
j_call: TRBJ1-5
cdr3_length: 14
cdr3_aa: CATSIHRVGQPQHF
cdr3_nt: TGTGCCACCAGCATACACAGGGTGGGCCAGCCCCAGCATTTT

clone_size: -
v_call: TRBV5-1
d_call: TRBD2
j_call: TRBJ2-1
cdr3_length: 15
cdr3_aa: CASSLTSGPYNEQFF
cdr3_nt: TGCGCCAGCAGCTTGACTAGCGGCCCCTACAATGAGCAGTTCTTC

clone_size: -
v_call: TRBV28
d_call: -
j_call: TRBJ2-3
cdr3_length: 16
cdr3_aa: CASSLSGDPRGDTQYF
cdr3_nt: TGTGCCAGCAGTTTATCTGGGGACCCACGGGGGGATACGCAGTATTTT

clone_size: -
v_call: TRBV5-1
d_call: -
j_call: TRBJ2-5
cdr3_length: 11
cdr3_aa: CASRVSETQYF
cdr3_nt: TGCGCCAGCAGAGTTTCAGAGACCCAGTACTTC

clone_size: -
v_call: TRBV6-6
d_call: TRBD1
j_call: TRBJ1-5
cdr3_length: 14
cdr3_aa: CASIKQGVNQPQHF
cdr3_nt: TGTGCCAGCATCAAACAGGGGGTCAATCAGCCCCAGCATTTT

clone_size: -
v_call: TRBV27
d_call: -
j_call: TRBJ1-1
cdr3_length: 16
cdr3_aa: CASSSALGRRTTEAFF
cdr3_nt: TGTGCCAGCAGTTCAGCATTGGGACGCAGGACCACTGAAGCTTTCTTT

clone_size: -
v_call: TRBV7-9
d_call: -
j_call: TRBJ2-3
cdr3_length: 15
cdr3_aa: CASSPGQRSTDTQYF
cdr3_nt: TGTGCCAGCAGCCCTGGACAGCGTAGCACAGATACGCAGTATTTT

clone_size: -
v_call: TRBV6-1
d_call: -
j_call: TRBJ1-5
cdr3_length: 12
cdr3_aa: CASSVFQGMRHF
cdr3_nt: TGTGCCAGCAGTGTTTTTCAGGGGATGAGACATTTT

clone_size: -
v_call: TRBV6-5
d_call: -
j_call: TRBJ1-5
cdr3_length: 15
cdr3_aa: CASSFSHDRGQPQHF
cdr3_nt: TGTGCCAGCAGTTTCTCCCACGACAGAGGACAGCCCCAGCATTTT

clone_size: -
v_call: TRBV11-3
d_call: -
j_call: TRBJ2-1
cdr3_length: 14
cdr3_aa: CASSVDKPPAEQFF
cdr3_nt: TGTGCCAGCAGCGTGGATAAACCCCCGGCTGAGCAGTTCTTC

clone_size: -
v_call: TRBV7-2
d_call: TRBD1
j_call: TRBJ1-6
cdr3_length: 13
cdr3_aa: CASNRGRGSPLHF
cdr3_nt: TGTGCCAGCAACAGGGGAAGGGGTTCACCCCTCCACTTT

clone_size: once
v_call: TRBV28
d_call: -
j_call: TRBJ2-3
cdr3_length: 13
cdr3_aa: CASSLTDTDTQYF
cdr3_nt: TGTGCCAGCAGTTTAACAGACACAGATACGCAGTATTTT

clone_size: -
v_call: TRBV9
d_call: -
j_call: TRBJ2-1
cdr3_length: 14
cdr3_aa: CASSVGIMGGVKFF
cdr3_nt: TGTGCCAGCAGCGTAGGGATCATGGGGGGCGTTAAGTTCTTC

clone_size: once
v_call: TRBV7-3
d_call: -
j_call: TRBJ2-2
cdr3_length: 14
cdr3_aa: CASSLTRGTGELFF
cdr3_nt: TGTGCCAGCAGCTTAACGAGGGGGACCGGGGAGCTGTTTTTT

clone_size: -
v_call: TRBV7-3
d_call: -
j_call: TRBJ2-1
cdr3_length: 13
cdr3_aa: CASSLGRYNEQFF
cdr3_nt: TGTGCCAGCAGCTTGGGCAGATACAATGAGCAGTTCTTC

clone_size: -
v_call: TRBV6-6
d_call: -
j_call: TRBJ1-4
cdr3_length: 15
cdr3_aa: CASSYLGSYVEKLFF
cdr3_nt: TGTGCCAGCAGTTACCTAGGGAGCTACGTCGAAAAACTGTTTTTT

clone_size: -
v_call: TRBV7-2
d_call: TRBD1
j_call: TRBJ1-3
cdr3_length: 14
cdr3_aa: CASSLDRAGNTIYF
cdr3_nt: TGTGCCAGCAGCTTGGACAGGGCTGGAAACACCATATATTTT

clone_size: -
v_call: TRBV4-2
d_call: TRBD1
j_call: TRBJ1-6
cdr3_length: 15
cdr3_aa: CASSQGGTGVSPLHF
cdr3_nt: TGTGCCAGCAGCCAAGGTGGGACAGGGGTTTCACCCCTCCACTTT

clone_size: -
v_call: TRBV28
d_call: TRBD2
j_call: TRBJ2-1
cdr3_length: 15
cdr3_aa: CASSSSGAGRNEQFF
cdr3_nt: TGTGCCAGCAGTTCAAGCGGGGCGGGCAGAAATGAGCAGTTCTTC

clone_size: -
v_call: TRBV5-1
d_call: -
j_call: TRBJ1-1
cdr3_length: 16
cdr3_aa: CASSLGLLDTDTEAFF
cdr3_nt: TGCGCCAGCAGCTTGGGATTATTGGACACCGACACTGAAGCTTTCTTT

clone_size: -
v_call: TRBV2
d_call: -
j_call: TRBJ1-4
cdr3_length: 13
cdr3_aa: CASSGEAGQKLFF
cdr3_nt: TGTGCCAGCAGTGGAGAAGCAGGTCAAAAACTGTTTTTT

clone_size: once
v_call: TRBV11-2
d_call: -
j_call: TRBJ2-1
cdr3_length: 13
cdr3_aa: CASSLDRRREQFF
cdr3_nt: TGTGCCAGCAGCTTAGATCGCCGGCGTGAGCAGTTCTTC

clone_size: -
v_call: TRBV2
d_call: -
j_call: TRBJ1-5
cdr3_length: 13
cdr3_aa: CASGTGSNQPQHF
cdr3_nt: TGTGCCAGCGGTACAGGATCTAATCAGCCCCAGCATTTT